This passage covers 5 T cell receptor beta chains from one sample sequenced in a study of blood T cell repertoires in COVID-19. The method was immunoSEQ multiplex PCR; TCRdb's version includes in-frame clones alone and lacks a portion of them. The sample consists of about 180,000 clones, around 88% of them appearing once. Sample: peripheral blood. Receptor source: a woman aged 25 to 39 with acute or convalescent COVID-19.

This clone has only one observation. The chain is built from TRBV28 and TRBJ2-3; 13 bases fit TRBD2. This CDR3 is built from 16 residues. Trimming removed 3 bases from V and 5 bases from J; junction bases left unmatched: 5. Per germline, CDR1 MDHEN and CDR2 SYDVKM. The DNA of the CDR3 is TGTGCCAGCAGTTTGACTAGCGGGAGGATGGGAGATACGCAGTATTTT. The encoded protein is CASSLTSGRMGDTQYF.

V usage is TRBV10-3 and J usage is TRBJ2-7, with TRBD2 matching 7 bases. The J segment lost 4 bases and the V segment lost 9 bases, leaving 9 bases of the junction unmatched. The CDR3 is made up of 13 amino acids. Germline lookup yields CDR1 ENHRY and CDR2 SYGVKD. Written as DNA, the CDR3 is TGTGCCATAGGGGAGGGTGAACGTTACGAGCAGTACTTC. Translation gives CAIGEGERYEQYF.

The chain links TRBV15 to TRBJ2-4, with D tentatively TRBD1 (5 bases). The CDR3 spans 12 residues. Germline V CDR1 and CDR2: LNHNV, YYDKDF (reference sequence). V was clipped by 9 bases and J by 6 bases, with 12 bases between them. CDR3 DNA sequence: TGTGCCACTACAGGCGCTGGAAACATTCAGTACTTC. This sequence encodes CATTGAGNIQYF.

This rearrangement joins TRBV6-1 to TRBJ2-7, with 11 bases matching TRBD2. CDR3 length: 15 residues. J gave up 5 bases and V 1 base, and 4 bases lay outside the gene matches. The germline V gene encodes CDR1 MNHNS and CDR2 SASEGT. The CDR3 nucleotides are TGTGCCAGCAGTGAAGGGGCTAGCGGGAGGAACGAGCAGTACTTC. Its translation is CASSEGASGRNEQYF.

This sequence joins TRBV5-6 and TRBJ1-2; the match to TRBD1 covers 7 bases. The V gene's germline CDR1 is SGHDT and CDR2 YYEEEE. V shed 2 bases and J 6 bases; nucleotides not matched to a gene: 7. The length of the CDR3 is 14 residues. In DNA form, the CDR3 reads TGTGCCAGCAGCTTAGGGGGCCGAGGAGATGGCTACACCTTC. This gives the protein CASSLGGRGDGYTF.